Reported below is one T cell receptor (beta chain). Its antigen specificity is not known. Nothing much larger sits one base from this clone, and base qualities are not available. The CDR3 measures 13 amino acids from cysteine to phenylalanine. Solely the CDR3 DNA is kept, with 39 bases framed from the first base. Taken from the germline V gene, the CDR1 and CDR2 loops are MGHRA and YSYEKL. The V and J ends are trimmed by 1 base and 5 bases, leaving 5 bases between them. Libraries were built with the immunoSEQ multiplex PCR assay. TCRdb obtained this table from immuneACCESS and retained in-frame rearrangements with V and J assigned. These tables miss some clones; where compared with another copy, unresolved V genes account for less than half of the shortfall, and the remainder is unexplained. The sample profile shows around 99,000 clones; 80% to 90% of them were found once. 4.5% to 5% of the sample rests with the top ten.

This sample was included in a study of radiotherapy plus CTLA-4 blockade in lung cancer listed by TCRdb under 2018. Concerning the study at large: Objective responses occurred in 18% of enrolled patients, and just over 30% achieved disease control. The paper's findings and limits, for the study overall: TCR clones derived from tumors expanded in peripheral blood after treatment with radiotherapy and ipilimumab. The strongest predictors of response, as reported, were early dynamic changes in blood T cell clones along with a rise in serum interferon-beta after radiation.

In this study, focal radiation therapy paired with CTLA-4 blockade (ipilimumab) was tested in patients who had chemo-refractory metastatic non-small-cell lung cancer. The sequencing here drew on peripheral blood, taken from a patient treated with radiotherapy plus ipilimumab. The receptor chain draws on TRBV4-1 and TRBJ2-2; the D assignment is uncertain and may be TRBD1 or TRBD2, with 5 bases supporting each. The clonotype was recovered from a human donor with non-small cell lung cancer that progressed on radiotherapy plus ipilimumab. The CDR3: CASSQGGTGELFF. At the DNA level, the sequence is TGCGCCAGCAGCCAAGGGGGGACCGGGGAGCTGTTTTTT.